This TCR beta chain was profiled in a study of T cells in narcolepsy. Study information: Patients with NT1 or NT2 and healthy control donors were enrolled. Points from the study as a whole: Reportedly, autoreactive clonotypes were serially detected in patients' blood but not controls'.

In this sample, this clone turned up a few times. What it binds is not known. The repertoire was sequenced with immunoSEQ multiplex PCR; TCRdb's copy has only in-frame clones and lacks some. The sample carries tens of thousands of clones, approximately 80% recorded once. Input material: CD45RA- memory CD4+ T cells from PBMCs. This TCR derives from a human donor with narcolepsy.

CDR3 DNA sequence: TGTGCCAGCAGCTTAGGGCAACAGGGAGGAGAGACCCAGTACTTC. It specifies CASSLGQQGGETQYF. The chain uses TRBV11-3 and TRBJ2-5; D possibly matches TRBD1 or TRBD2 (6 bases each). Trimming left V 1 base short and J 4 bases short, with 13 bases between. CDR1 and CDR2 from the germline V gene are SGHNT and YENEEA. The CDR3 length is 15 residues.